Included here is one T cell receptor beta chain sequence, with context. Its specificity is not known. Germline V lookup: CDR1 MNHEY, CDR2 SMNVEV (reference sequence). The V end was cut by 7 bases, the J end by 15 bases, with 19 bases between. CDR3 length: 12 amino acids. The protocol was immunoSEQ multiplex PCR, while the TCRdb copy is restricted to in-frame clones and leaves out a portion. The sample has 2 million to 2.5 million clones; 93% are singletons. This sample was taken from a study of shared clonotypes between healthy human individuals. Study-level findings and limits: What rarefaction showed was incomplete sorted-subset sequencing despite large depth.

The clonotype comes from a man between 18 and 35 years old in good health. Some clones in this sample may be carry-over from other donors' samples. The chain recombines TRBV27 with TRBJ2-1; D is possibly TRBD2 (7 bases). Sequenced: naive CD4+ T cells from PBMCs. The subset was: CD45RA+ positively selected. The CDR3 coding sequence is TGTGCCAGCAAGGGAGGGGGGGTTCTAGCGTTCTTC. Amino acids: CASKGGGVLAFF.